One and the same sample provided the 20 T cell receptor beta chains below, sequenced in a study of blood T cell repertoires in COVID-19. Method: immunoSEQ multiplex PCR; TCRdb's copy keeps in-frame clones and lacks some. The sample yields 94,000 or so clones, 70% to 90% seen once. Source material: peripheral blood. The origin of the receptors is a woman in her 70s with acute or convalescent COVID-19.

The CDR3 loop is CASSSPQGIETQYF. CDR3 coding DNA: TGTGCCAGCAGCTCCCCTCAGGGGATTGAGACCCAGTACTTC. This sequence joins TRBV13 and TRBJ2-5; D might be TRBD1 (6 bases). CDR3 length: 14 residues. Trimming cost V 4 bases and J 5 bases, with 14 bases left between them. Germline loops: CDR1 PRHDT, CDR2 FYEKMQ (reference sequence). Variable domain in full (rest from reference TRBV13 and TRBJ2-5): AAGVIQSPRHLIKEKRETATLKCYPIPRHDTVYWYQQGPGQDPQFLISFYEKMQSDKGSIPDRFSAQQFSDYHSELNMSSLELGDSALYFCASSSPQGIETQYFGPGTRLLVL.

This clone came up a few times. V and J are TRBV2 and TRBJ1-1; unclear D gene. The germline CDR1 and CDR2 sequences are SNHLY and FYNNEI. This CDR3 contains 14 residues. V lost 8 bases, J lost 2 bases, and 15 bases lay in between. The CDR3 DNA sequence: TGTGCCAGCCGGGAGAGACTGGATAACACTGAAGCTTTCTTT. This encodes CASRERLDNTEAFF.

The CDR3 sequence: CARSRHSGNEQFF. In nucleotides, the CDR3 is TGTGCCAGATCACGGCACTCAGGGAATGAGCAGTTCTTC. V gene TRBV21-1 combines with J gene TRBJ2-1; the D call in the table, TRBD1, was not verified against the DNA. TRBV21-1 is listed as a pseudogene. CDR3 length: 13 residues.

The rearrangement joins TRBV14 to TRBJ1-2; 7 bases are a match to TRBD1. V lost 4 bases and J lost 4; bases outside the gene matches: 6. This CDR3 comprises 14 residues. The germline CDR1 and CDR2 sequences are SGHDN and FVKESK. The CDR3 sequence is CASSPVDRTYGYTF. The CDR3, as DNA: TGTGCCAGCAGCCCCGTGGACAGGACCTATGGCTACACCTTC.

The chain joins TRBV6-5 to TRBJ2-7; 9 positions agree with TRBD1. Per germline, CDR1 MNHEY and CDR2 SVGAGI. The CDR3 is made up of 16 amino acids. V trimming: 0 bases; J trimming: 1 base; junction bases outside the gene matches: 4. The CDR3 protein is CASSYSRTGASYEQYF. CDR3 nucleotide sequence: TGTGCCAGCAGTTACTCACGGACAGGGGCTTCCTACGAGCAGTACTTC.

The genes are TRBV10-1 and TRBJ1-1; D is perhaps TRBD1 (5 bases). Germline CDR1 and CDR2: WNHNN and SYGVQD (reference sequence). The V end was cut by 3 bases, the J end by 6 bases, with 17 bases between. The CDR3 is 15 amino acids. CDR3 region: CASSERQGRRAEAFF. CDR3 nucleotides: TGCGCCAGCAGTGAAAGGCAGGGACGGAGGGCTGAAGCTTTCTTT.

The chain carries TRBV7-9 and TRBJ2-3, with TRBD2 matching 13 bases. With 5 bases clipped from V and 9 bases from J, the junction kept 5 bases outside the gene matches. The CDR3 is 14 residues long. Per the germline V gene, CDR1 is SEHNR and CDR2 is FQNEAQ (reference sequence). Here the CDR3 DNA reads TGTGCCAGCAGCCCCGGGACTAGCGGGGTAACGCAGTATTTT. Translation gives CASSPGTSGVTQYF.

The genes are TRBV5-1 and TRBJ2-2; 8 bases are shared with TRBD2. V lost 0 bases, J lost 8 bases, and 12 bases stayed unmatched. The CDR3 extends over 17 amino acids. Germline CDR1 reads SGHRS; CDR2 reads YFSETQ. This chain's CDR3 is CASSLVAGGPFTGELFF. The CDR3 DNA follows: TGCGCCAGCAGCTTGGTGGCGGGAGGACCCTTTACTGGGGAGCTGTTTTTT.

This clone showed up just once. Without the conserved terminal phenylalanine or tryptophan, this CDR3 likely stems from a read error. No DNA is shown, since the ends of the CDR3 on it are uncertain; the CDR3 is the one TCRdb lists. The V and J genes are TRBV30 and TRBJ1-1. The CDR3 has 11 amino acids, counting both end residues. The V gene's germline CDR1 is GTSNPN and CDR2 SVGIG (reference sequence). CDR3 protein: CAWSVKQGLNI.

This chain uses TRBV27 with TRBJ1-5; TRBD1 matches 10 bases. Trimming took 4 bases from V and 4 from J; bases not matched to a gene: 10. The CDR3 spans 17 residues. CDR1 and CDR2 (germline): MNHEY, SMNVEV (reference sequence). The CDR3 DNA reads as TGTGCCAGCAGTTCCCCGGGACAGGGGAGCCTTAATCAGCCCCAGCATTTT. Its protein is CASSSPGQGSLNQPQHF.

In DNA form, the CDR3 reads TGTGCCAGCAGTGATGTAGGGGCCCTCTACGAGCAGTACTTC. Protein sequence: CASSDVGALYEQYF. This chain uses TRBV25-1 with TRBJ2-7, with D tentatively TRBD1 (5 bases). The V gene lost 3 bases and the J gene lost 3 bases, with 12 bases spanning the gap. The CDR3 sequence is 14 residues long. From germline, CDR1 is MGHDK and CDR2 SYGVNS.

This clone has a handful of counts. The chain carries TRBV3-1 (or the pseudogene TRBV3-2) and TRBJ1-3; D is perhaps TRBD1 (5 bases). V dropped 1 base and J dropped 9 bases, with 16 bases sitting between them. Looked up from germline, CDR1 is LGHDT and CDR2 is YNNKEL (reference sequence). The CDR3 loop spans 15 amino acids. CDR3 in DNA: TGTGCCAGCAGCCAAGGTTCTGCAGGGCGAAGCACCATATATTTT. Its translation: CASSQGSAGRSTIYF.

The V gene is TRBV9, the J gene TRBJ2-7; 13 bases line up with TRBD2. Germline V lookup: CDR1 SGDLS, CDR2 YYNGEE. The length of the CDR3 is 15 residues. Trimming cost V 3 bases and J 5 bases; bases outside gene matches: 5. CDR3 coding DNA: TGTGCCAGCAGCGCAGGACTAGCGGGAGTTCACGAGCAGTACTTC. Translated, it gives CASSAGLAGVHEQYF. Using reference TRBV9 and TRBJ2-7 for the parts outside the CDR3, the full variable domain is DSGVTQTPKHLITATGQRVTLRCSPRSGDLSVYWYQQSLDQGLQFLIQYYNGEERAKGNILERFSAQQFPDLHSELNLSSLELGDSALYFCASSAGLAGVHEQYFGPGTRLTVT.

The V gene is TRBV5-1, the J gene TRBJ1-1; 9 positions match TRBD1. The germline CDR1 and CDR2 sequences are SGHRS and YFSETQ. The V and J ends lost 6 bases and 0 bases, in that order; junction bases with no gene match: 9. This CDR3 region has 16 residues. For the CDR3, the DNA is TGCGCCAGCAAACTCGGACAGGGGTTGATGAACACTGAAGCTTTCTTT. Its translation: CASKLGQGLMNTEAFF.

This chain links TRBV7-9 with TRBJ1-5, with D perhaps matching TRBD1 (5 bases). Trimming removed 4 bases at V and 5 bases at J, with 6 bases between. CDR3 length: 12 amino acids. Per germline, CDR1 SEHNR and CDR2 FQNEAQ (reference sequence). The CDR3 DNA follows: TGTGCCAGCAGCTGGGGGGATCAGCCCCAGCATTTT. The encoded protein is CASSWGDQPQHF.

There are a few counts of this clone. The gene calls are TRBV18 and TRBJ2-5, with TRBD1 matching 7 bases. Unmatched junction bases numbered 21, after V lost 3 bases and J lost 5 bases. The CDR3 length is 19 residues. Germline CDR1 is KGHSH and CDR2 is LQKENI. The CDR3 DNA is TGTGCCAGCTCACCGCTGAGCCGCCATAAGGGGGCCGTAGTGGAGACCCAGTACTTC. Translated, it gives CASSPLSRHKGAVVETQYF. Complete variable domain (other parts from reference TRBV18 and TRBJ2-5): NAGVMQNPRHLVRRRGQEARLRCSPMKGHSHVYWYRQLPEEGLKFMVYLQKENIIDESGMPKERFSAEFPKEGPSILRIQQVVRGDSAAYFCASSPLSRHKGAVVETQYFGPGTRLLVL.

This clone has more than one count but fewer than ten. The V call is TRBV28, the J call TRBJ1-6; D is unclear. The CDR3 spans 12 residues. The V end was cut by 7 bases, the J end by 7 bases, with 8 bases between. Germline CDR1 MDHEN, CDR2 SYDVKM. CDR3 sequence (DNA): TGTGCCAGCATAGACTCGAATTCACCCCTCCACTTT. Its translation is CASIDSNSPLHF. The complete variable domain, with remaining parts taken from reference TRBV28 and TRBJ1-6, reads DVKVTQSSRYLVKRTGEKVFLECVQDMDHENMFWYRQDPGLGLRLIYFSYDVKMKEKGDIPEGYSVSREKKERFSLILESASTNQTSMYLCASIDSNSPLHFGNGTRLTVT.

This clone has only one observation. The V gene is TRBV6-2 or TRBV6-3, the J gene TRBJ2-7, with D possibly being TRBD1 (5 bases). Trimming stripped 6 bases from V and 3 bases from J, with 9 bases between. The CDR3 runs 12 residues. The germline gives CDR1 MNHEY, CDR2 SVGEGT. CDR3 nucleotides: TGTGCCAGCAGCCTCGGACACTACGAGCAGTACTTC. Translating it yields CASSLGHYEQYF.

DNA of the CDR3: TGTGCCAGTAGTACCCCGGGACTAGCGGCGGAGACCCAGTACTTC. This gives the protein CASSTPGLAAETQYF. This chain joins TRBV19 and TRBJ2-5; 11 nucleotides match TRBD2. The V gene end was trimmed by 4 bases and the J gene end by 5 bases; junction bases not matched to a gene: 6. The germline CDR1 and CDR2 sequences are LNHDA and SQIVND (reference sequence). The CDR3 length is 15 residues.

The V gene is TRBV5-1, the J gene TRBJ2-7, with 10 bases aligning to TRBD1. CDR1 and CDR2 (germline): SGHRS, YFSETQ. Germline trimming cut 6 bases from V and 4 bases from J; bases unmatched to any gene: 16. This CDR3 is 17 amino acids long. CDR3 nucleotide sequence: TGCGCCAGCACAGCCGGGACAGGGGCCTGGTATGCGTACGAGCAGTACTTC. The encoded protein is CASTAGTGAWYAYEQYF.